These 23 T cell receptor beta chains originate from one sample sequenced in a study of a mutant IDH1 vaccine in newly diagnosed glioma. Time point noted: baseline, week 1 (first vaccination visit). Treatment noted: pre-vaccination baseline after standard-of-care therapy. The repertoire was sequenced with immunoSEQ multiplex PCR; TCRdb's copy has only in-frame clones and lacks some. The sample contains fewer than 45,000 clones, just under 80% of which appear only once. The sample in question was PBMCs, obtained from a glioma patient treated with radiotherapy, temozolomide or both. The receptors were gathered from a man between 35 and 55 years old with glioma. Some clones in this sample may be carry-over from other donors' samples.

V gene TRBV2 combines with J gene TRBJ2-5, with 8 bases identical to TRBD2. CDR1 SNHLY and CDR2 FYNNEI come from the germline V gene. Trimming took 6 bases from V and 2 from J; bases not matched to a gene: 5. This CDR3 comprises 14 residues. CDR3 residues: CASRELAGQETQYF. CDR3 nucleotides: TGTGCCAGCAGGGAATTAGCGGGGCAAGAGACCCAGTACTTC.

This sequence joins TRBV4-3 and TRBJ1-6, with D unclear. CDR1 and CDR2 from the germline V gene are LGHNA and YSLEER. CDR3 length: 17 amino acids. The V end lost 1 base, the J end lost 1 base, and 11 bases lay between the germline ends. The CDR3 protein is CASSQVTPISYNSPLHF. The CDR3 region has the DNA TGCGCCAGCAGCCAAGTAACCCCAATTTCCTATAATTCACCCCTCCACTTT.

The rearrangement uses TRBV4-1 and TRBJ1-4; 7 bases align to TRBD1. Germline assignment: CDR1 MGHRA and CDR2 YSYEKL. This CDR3 is 16 amino acids long. V was pared by 0 bases and J by 0 bases, with 1 base of the junction left unmatched. In DNA form, the CDR3 reads TGCGCCAGCAGCCAAGACAGGGGGACAACTAATGAAAAACTGTTTTTT. It translates to CASSQDRGTTNEKLFF.

This chain connects TRBV5-5 to TRBJ1-4; 8 positions agree with TRBD1. CDR1 and CDR2 from the germline V gene are SGHKS and YYEKEE (reference sequence). The V and J ends lost 4 bases and 7 bases, in that order; junction bases with no gene match: 9. CDR3 size: 15 residues. Here the CDR3 DNA reads TGTGCCAGCAGCGACCGGACAGGGTCTAGTGAAAAACTGTTTTTT. It codes for CASSDRTGSSEKLFF.

The rearrangement links TRBV2 to TRBJ1-3; D is uncertain. Germline values: CDR1 SNHLY, CDR2 FYNNEI. With 6 bases removed from V and 0 bases from J, the gap between germline ends came to 15 bases. This CDR3 region has 16 residues. The CDR3 DNA reads as TGTGCCAGCAGGGACGATGGGAGGCGCTCTGGAAACACCATATATTTT. Protein product: CASRDDGRRSGNTIYF.

This rearrangement joins TRBV25-1 to TRBJ1-1; possible D gene TRBD1, 5 bases. Trimming took 7 bases from V and 2 from J, leaving 11 bases between them. The CDR3 sequence is 13 residues long. CDR1 and CDR2 from the germline V gene are MGHDK and SYGVNS. Written as DNA, the CDR3 is TGTGCCAGCAATCAGGGCTATAACACTGAAGCTTTCTTT. Residues: CASNQGYNTEAFF. Variable domain in full (rest from reference TRBV25-1 and TRBJ1-1): EADIYQTPRYLVIGTGKKITLECSQTMGHDKMYWYQQDPGMELHLIHYSYGVNSTEKGDLSSESTVSRIRTEHFPLTLESARPSHTSQYLCASNQGYNTEAFFGQGTRLTVV.

This sequence joins TRBV14 and TRBJ2-2, with D perhaps TRBD1 (6 bases). Trimming took 3 bases from V and 0 from J, leaving 14 bases between them. This CDR3 contains 17 residues. The V gene's germline CDR1 is SGHDN and CDR2 FVKESK. CDR3 residues: CASSQVWTAANTGELFF. CDR3 DNA: TGTGCCAGCAGCCAGGTGTGGACAGCCGCGAACACCGGGGAGCTGTTTTTT.

This clone was observed once. This sequence joins TRBV7-9 and TRBJ1-1, with 7 bases that match TRBD1. J lost 2 bases, V lost 6 bases, and 6 bases had no gene match. The germline CDR1 and CDR2 sequences are SEHNR and FQNEAQ (reference sequence). CDR3 length: 14 residues. The CDR3 reads CASRSGTVNTEAFF. The CDR3 coding sequence is TGTGCCAGCAGATCCGGGACAGTAAACACTGAAGCTTTCTTT.

The gene calls are TRBV6-1 and TRBJ2-2; maybe TRBD1 (6 bases). V lost 6 bases to trimming and J lost 1 base, with 9 bases between them. CDR3 length: 14 residues. The germline CDR1 and CDR2 sequences are MNHNS and SASEGT. The CDR3 reads CASRIQGNTGELFF. CDR3 sequence (DNA): TGTGCCAGCAGGATACAGGGGAACACCGGGGAGCTGTTTTTT.

This clone was observed a few times. The rearrangement links TRBV4-1 to TRBJ2-2; 10 bases agree with TRBD2. The CDR3 contains 16 residues. Losses at the gene ends were 4 bases for V and 5 bases for J; bases not matched to a gene: 7. Germline lookup yields CDR1 MGHRA and CDR2 YSYEKL. CDR3 coding DNA: TGCGCCAGCAGCCTCCAGGGGGGACTAGCGACCGGGGAGCTGTTTTTT. This translates into CASSLQGGLATGELFF.

This sequence joins TRBV7-2 and TRBJ1-2; TRBD1 aligns across 7 bases. Unmatched junction bases numbered 11, after V lost 5 bases and J lost 8 bases. This CDR3 has 14 residues. Germline loops: CDR1 SGHTA, CDR2 FQGNSA. The CDR3 spells CASSASGGPGGYTF. CDR3 in DNA: TGTGCCAGCAGCGCATCAGGGGGGCCGGGGGGCTACACCTTC.

The rearrangement links TRBV6-5 to TRBJ1-6, with D perhaps TRBD1 (5 bases). The CDR3 loop spans 14 amino acids. CDR1 and CDR2 from the germline V gene are MNHEY and SVGAGI. Between the trimmed V and J ends, which lost 6 bases and 9 bases, there was a span of 15 bases. The CDR3: CASRGEAYGSPLHF. In DNA, the CDR3 is TGTGCCAGCAGAGGGGAGGCATATGGTTCACCCCTCCACTTT.

The V gene is TRBV6-1, the J gene TRBJ1-1; the D gene is possibly TRBD1 (5 bases). There are 16 residues in the CDR3. The germline gives CDR1 MNHNS, CDR2 SASEGT. The ends were cut back, 2 bases at V and 6 bases at J, with 19 bases in the middle. The CDR3 DNA follows: TGTGCCAGCAGTGAAACGGAGGGGCCAGGGTTCCCTGAAGCTTTCTTT. It specifies CASSETEGPGFPEAFF.

This rearrangement joins TRBV30 to TRBJ2-1; D gene unclear. There are 14 residues in the CDR3. Germline V lookup: CDR1 GTSNPN, CDR2 SVGIG (reference sequence). V lost 4 bases and J 7 bases, leaving 17 bases between the germline ends. DNA of the CDR3: TGTGCCTGGAAGCTGGGATCGAAAATTAATGAGCAGTTCTTC. It specifies CAWKLGSKINEQFF.

The V call is TRBV4-1, the J call TRBJ1-3, with D unclear. Between the trimmed V and J ends, which lost 0 bases and 1 base, there was a span of 7 bases. Per the germline V gene, CDR1 is MGHRA and CDR2 is YSYEKL. The CDR3 runs to 15 residues. The CDR3 DNA reads as TGCGCCAGCAGCCAAGAACCCCCATCTGGAAACACCATATATTTT. Translation: CASSQEPPSGNTIYF.

The V call is TRBV18, the J call TRBJ1-5; D is ambiguous. Trimming shortened V by 2 bases and J by 4 bases, and 6 bases separated the two germline ends. Looked up from germline, CDR1 is KGHSH and CDR2 is LQKENI. This CDR3 has 13 amino acids. CDR3: CASSPNENQPQHF. CDR3 sequence (DNA): TGTGCCAGCTCACCAAACGAAAATCAGCCCCAGCATTTT.

The chain links TRBV6-4 to TRBJ1-2; 8 positions agree with TRBD1. The junction had 7 bases not matched to a gene; V was cut back by 4 bases and J by 3 bases. The CDR3 covers 15 residues. The germline V gene encodes CDR1 MRHNA and CDR2 SNTAGT. The CDR3 sequence: CASSVIPGGHYGYTF. The CDR3 DNA sequence: TGTGCCAGCAGTGTAATCCCAGGGGGCCACTATGGCTACACCTTC.

This chain links TRBV30 with TRBJ2-7; D uncertain. Germline V gives CDR1 GTSNPN, CDR2 SVGIG (reference sequence). This CDR3 has 12 residues. V was pared by 5 bases and J by 3 bases, with 11 bases between. The CDR3 is CAWVPSLYEQYF. In DNA, the CDR3 is TGTGCCTGGGTACCCAGCCTCTACGAGCAGTACTTC.

V usage is TRBV30 and J usage is TRBJ2-1, with 10 positions matching TRBD2. Looked up from germline, CDR1 is GTSNPN and CDR2 is SVGIG (reference sequence). The J segment lost 2 bases and the V segment lost 4 bases, leaving 2 bases of the junction unmatched. This CDR3 has 14 residues. Written as DNA, the CDR3 is TGTGCCTGGAAGAGCGGGGGGGCCTACAATGAGCAGTTCTTC. Translated, it gives CAWKSGGAYNEQFF.

The chain employs TRBV5-1 and TRBJ2-3; unclear D gene. This CDR3 has 11 amino acids. Deletions cut 1 base from V and 3 bases from J, with 0 bases between. Germline-derived CDR1 and CDR2 are SGHRS and YFSETQ. This CDR3 reads CASSLTDTQYF. CDR3 sequence (DNA): TGCGCCAGCAGCTTGACAGATACGCAGTATTTT.

The chain uses TRBV5-1 and TRBJ2-1; 9 nucleotides line up with TRBD1. Germline CDR1 SGHRS, CDR2 YFSETQ. The CDR3 loop spans 17 amino acids. Trimming took 2 bases from V and 9 from J; bases not matched to a gene: 15. CDR3: CASSFPPGQGALGEQFF. The CDR3, as DNA: TGCGCCAGCAGCTTCCCACCGGGACAGGGTGCGCTGGGTGAGCAGTTCTTC. Filled out from reference TRBV5-1 and TRBJ2-1, the complete variable domain reads KAGVTQTPRYLIKTRGQQVTLSCSPISGHRSVSWYQQTPGQGLQFLFEYFSETQRNKGNFPGRFSGRQFSNSRSEMNVSTLELGDSALYLCASSFPPGQGALGEQFFGPGTRLTVL.

This sequence joins TRBV19 and TRBJ2-7, with 8 bases identical to TRBD2. This CDR3 contains 14 residues. In germline, CDR1 is LNHDA, CDR2 SQIVND (reference sequence). V trimming: 6 bases; J trimming: 7 bases; junction bases outside the gene matches: 11. The CDR3, as DNA: TGTGCCAGTAGCACCCTAGCGGGTGGTAGAGAGCAGTACTTC. Its protein is CASSTLAGGREQYF.

This chain's CDR3 is CASSVNGQGGYGYTF. The DNA of the CDR3 is TGTGCCAGCAGCGTGAACGGACAGGGGGGCTATGGCTACACCTTC. The chain combines TRBV9 with TRBJ1-2; TRBD1 matches 10 bases. CDR3 length equals 15 residues. V lost 2 bases, J lost 4 bases, and 5 bases stayed unmatched. The germline V gene has CDR1 SGDLS and CDR2 YYNGEE.